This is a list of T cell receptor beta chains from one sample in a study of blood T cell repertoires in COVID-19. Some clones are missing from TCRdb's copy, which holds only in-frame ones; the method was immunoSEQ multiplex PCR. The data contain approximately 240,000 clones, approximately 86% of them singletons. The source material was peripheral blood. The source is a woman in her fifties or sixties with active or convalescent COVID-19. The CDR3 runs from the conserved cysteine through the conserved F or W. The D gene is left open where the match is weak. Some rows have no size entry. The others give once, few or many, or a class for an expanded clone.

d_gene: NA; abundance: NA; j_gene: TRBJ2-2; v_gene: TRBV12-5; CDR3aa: CASGLQSTGELFF; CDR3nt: TGTGCTAGTGGTTTACAAAGCACCGGGGAGCTGTTTTTT
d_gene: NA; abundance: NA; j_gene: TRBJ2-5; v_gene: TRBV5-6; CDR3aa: CASSNTGIQETQYF; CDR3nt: TGTGCCAGCAGCAACACCGGGATCCAAGAGACCCAGTACTTC
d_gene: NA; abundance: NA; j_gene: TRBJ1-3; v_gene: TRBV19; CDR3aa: CASSPARGGNTIYF; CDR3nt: TGTGCCAGTAGTCCGGCCAGGGGTGGAAACACCATATATTTT
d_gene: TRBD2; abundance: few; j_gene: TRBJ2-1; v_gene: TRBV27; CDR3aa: CASTLGLAPYNEQFF; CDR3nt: TGTGCCAGCACCCTGGGACTAGCGCCCTACAATGAGCAGTTCTTC
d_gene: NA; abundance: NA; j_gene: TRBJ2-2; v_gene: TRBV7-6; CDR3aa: CASSLRGGTAAGELFF; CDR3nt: TGTGCCAGCAGCTTACGGGGCGGGACCGCCGCCGGGGAGCTGTTTTTT
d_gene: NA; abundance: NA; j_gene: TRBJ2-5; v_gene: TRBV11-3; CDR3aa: CASSPGGRETQYF; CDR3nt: TGTGCCAGCAGCCCGGGGGGCCGAGAGACCCAGTACTTC
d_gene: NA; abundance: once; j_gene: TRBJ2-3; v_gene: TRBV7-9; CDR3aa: CASSLVGGTDTQYF; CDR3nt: TGTGCCAGCAGCTTAGTAGGGGGCACAGATACGCAGTATTTT
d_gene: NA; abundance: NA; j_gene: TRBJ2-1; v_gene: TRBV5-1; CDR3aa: CASIGVAGEQFF; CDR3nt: TGCGCCAGCATTGGCGTAGCCGGTGAGCAGTTCTTC
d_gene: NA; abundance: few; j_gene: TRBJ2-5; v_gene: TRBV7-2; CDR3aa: CASSLGETVQETQYF; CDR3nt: TGTGCCAGCAGCTTAGGTGAAACAGTTCAAGAGACCCAGTACTTC
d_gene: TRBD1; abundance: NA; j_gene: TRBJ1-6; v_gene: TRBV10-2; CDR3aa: CASSPGQGNYNSPLHF; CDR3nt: TGCGCCAGCAGCCCGGGACAGGGAAACTATAATTCACCCCTCCACTTT
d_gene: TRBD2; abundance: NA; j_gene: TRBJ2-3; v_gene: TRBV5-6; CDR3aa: CASSRTSGSGDTQYF; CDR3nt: TGTGCCAGCAGCAGGACTAGCGGGAGCGGGGATACGCAGTATTTT
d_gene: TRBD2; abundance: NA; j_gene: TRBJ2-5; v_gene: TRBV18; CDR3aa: CASSLNLAGGPGETQYF; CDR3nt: TGTGCCAGCTCGCTTAACTTAGCGGGAGGGCCGGGCGAGACCCAGTACTTC
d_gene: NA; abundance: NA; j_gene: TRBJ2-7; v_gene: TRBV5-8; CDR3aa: CASSLYEAGTYEQYF; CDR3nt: TGTGCCAGCAGCTTGTATGAGGCCGGGACCTACGAGCAGTACTTC
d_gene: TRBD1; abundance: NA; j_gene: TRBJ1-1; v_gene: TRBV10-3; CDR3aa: CAISESTGEGTEAFF; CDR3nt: TGTGCCATCAGTGAGTCGACAGGGGAGGGCACTGAAGCTTTCTTT
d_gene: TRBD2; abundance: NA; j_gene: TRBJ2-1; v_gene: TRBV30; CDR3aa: CAWSIGTRINNEQFF; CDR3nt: TGTGCCTGGAGTATTGGGACTAGAATTAACAATGAGCAGTTCTTC
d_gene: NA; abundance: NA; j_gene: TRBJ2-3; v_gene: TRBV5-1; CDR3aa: CASSFDQTSTDTQYF; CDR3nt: TGCGCCAGCAGCTTCGATCAGACTAGCACAGATACGCAGTATTTT
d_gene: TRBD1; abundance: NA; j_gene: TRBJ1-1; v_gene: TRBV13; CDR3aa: CASSFGGQGGFGAFF; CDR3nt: TGTGCCAGCAGCTTCGGAGGACAGGGGGGATTTGGAGCTTTCTTT
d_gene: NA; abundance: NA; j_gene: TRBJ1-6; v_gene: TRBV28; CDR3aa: CASSLRGARYSPLHF; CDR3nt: TGTGCCAGCAGTTTACGGGGGGCGCGATATTCACCCCTCCACTTT
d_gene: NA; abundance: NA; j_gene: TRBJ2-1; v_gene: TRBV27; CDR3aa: CASRGLLVSNEQFF; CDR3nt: TGTGCCAGCAGGGGGCTTTTAGTCTCGAATGAGCAGTTCTTC
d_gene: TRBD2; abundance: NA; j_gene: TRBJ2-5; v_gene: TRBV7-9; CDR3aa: CASSLGVGLAVQETQYF; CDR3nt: TGTGCCAGCAGCTTAGGTGTCGGACTAGCGGTACAAGAGACCCAGTACTTC
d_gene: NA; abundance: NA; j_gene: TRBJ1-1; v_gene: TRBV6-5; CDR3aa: CASSSHTVEVAFF; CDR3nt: TGTGCCAGCAGTTCTCACACGGTGGAGGTGGCTTTCTTT